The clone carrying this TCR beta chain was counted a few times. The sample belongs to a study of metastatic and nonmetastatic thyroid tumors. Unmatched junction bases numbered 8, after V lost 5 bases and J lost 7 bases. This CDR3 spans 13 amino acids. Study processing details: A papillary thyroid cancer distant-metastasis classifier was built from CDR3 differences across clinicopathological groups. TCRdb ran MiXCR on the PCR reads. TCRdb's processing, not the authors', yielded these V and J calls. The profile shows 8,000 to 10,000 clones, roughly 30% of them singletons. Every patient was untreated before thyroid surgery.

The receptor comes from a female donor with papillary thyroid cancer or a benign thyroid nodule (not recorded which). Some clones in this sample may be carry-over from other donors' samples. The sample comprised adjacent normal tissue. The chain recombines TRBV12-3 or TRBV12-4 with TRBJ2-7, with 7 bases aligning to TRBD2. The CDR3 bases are TGTGCCAGCAGTCGGGACGGACTAGGGGAGCAGTACTTC. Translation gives CASSRDGLGEQYF.